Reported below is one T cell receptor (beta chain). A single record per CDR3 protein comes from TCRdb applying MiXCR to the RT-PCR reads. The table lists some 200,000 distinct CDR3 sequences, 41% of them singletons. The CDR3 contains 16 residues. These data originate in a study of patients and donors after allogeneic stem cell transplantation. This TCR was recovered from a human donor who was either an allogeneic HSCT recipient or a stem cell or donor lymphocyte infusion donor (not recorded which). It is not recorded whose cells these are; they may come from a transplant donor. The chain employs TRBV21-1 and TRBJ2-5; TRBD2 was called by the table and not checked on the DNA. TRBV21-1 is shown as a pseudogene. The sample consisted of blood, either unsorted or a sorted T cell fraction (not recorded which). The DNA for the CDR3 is TGTGCCAGCAGCTTCCGACTAGCGGGACACCAAGAGACCCAGTACTTC. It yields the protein CASSFRLAGHQETQYF.